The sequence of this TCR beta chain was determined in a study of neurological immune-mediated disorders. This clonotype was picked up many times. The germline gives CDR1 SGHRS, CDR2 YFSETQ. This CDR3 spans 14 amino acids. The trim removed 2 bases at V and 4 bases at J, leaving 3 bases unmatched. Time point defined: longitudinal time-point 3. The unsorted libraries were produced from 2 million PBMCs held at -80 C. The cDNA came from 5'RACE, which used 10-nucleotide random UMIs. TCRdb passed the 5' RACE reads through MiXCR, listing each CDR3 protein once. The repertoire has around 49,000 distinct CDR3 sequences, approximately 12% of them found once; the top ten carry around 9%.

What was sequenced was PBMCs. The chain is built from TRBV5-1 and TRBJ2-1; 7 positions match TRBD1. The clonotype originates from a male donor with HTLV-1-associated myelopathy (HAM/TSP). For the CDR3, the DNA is TGCGCCAGCAGCTTCGGACAGGAGTACAATGAGCAGTTCTTC. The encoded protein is CASSFGQEYNEQFF.